The clone carrying this TCR beta chain ranks as medium-sized. The time point: sample taken at primary tumor resection. The 55 to 90 donors had untreated early-stage non-small cell lung cancer. Germline V gene lookup returns CDR1 DFQATT and CDR2 SNEGSKA (reference sequence). V dropped 0 bases and J dropped 2 bases, with 13 bases sitting between them. This CDR3 region has 16 residues. This entry belongs to a study of spatial heterogeneity in lung cancer. TCRdb re-called the 5' RACE reads through MiXCR, storing one row per CDR3 protein. The top ten clones hold about 17% of a sample with 2,600 or so distinct CDR3 sequences, less than 2.5% of them seen once.

Here the sequenced sample was normal lung tissue next to the tumor, taken at surgery. The gene calls are TRBV20-1 and TRBJ2-2; a possible D gene is TRBD2 (5 bases). This receptor was identified in a male donor with early-stage non-small cell lung cancer. CDR3 sequence reads: CSARDAGGFNTGELFF. The CDR3 DNA is TGCAGTGCTAGAGACGCGGGCGGGTTCAACACCGGGGAGCTGTTTTTT.